These T cell receptor beta chains were read from a single sample in a study of identical twins. TCRdb passed the 5' RACE reads through MiXCR, listing each CDR3 protein once. The sample consists of roughly 1.6 million distinct CDR3 sequences, 32% of them appearing once. Sequenced: cord blood. Receptors originate from a newborn girl in good health. The CDR3 runs from the conserved cysteine through the conserved F or W. A D gene is named only where the DNA matches it firmly. Clone size is given for some rows only: seen once, a few or many times, or a class if the clone is expanded.

size	V	length	J	D	CDR3	DNA
few	TRBV10-3	15	TRBJ2-3	TRBD2	CAISRTSGRTDTQYF	TGTGCCATCAGCCGGACTAGCGGGAGGACAGATACGCAGTATTTT
-	TRBV28	15	TRBJ1-6	-	CASSPLPSPNSPLHF	TGTGCCAGCAGTCCTCTACCTTCTCCCAATTCACCCCTCCACTTT
-	TRBV10-3	11	TRBJ1-1	TRBD1	CAIRRTGEAFF	TGTGCCATCAGGAGGACAGGTGAAGCTTTCTTT
few	TRBV3-1	11	TRBJ1-1	-	CASSQMTEAFF	TGTGCCAGCAGCCAAATGACTGAAGCTTTCTTT
few	TRBV7-9	17	TRBJ2-5	-	CASSLDLRRSGRETQYF	TGTGCCAGCAGCTTAGATTTGAGGCGTAGCGGCCGAGAGACCCAGTACTTC
-	TRBV14	17	TRBJ1-6	-	CASSQDGDLRYNSPLHF	TGTGCCAGCAGCCAAGATGGAGATTTACGATATAATTCACCCCTCCACTTT
many	TRBV20-1	13	TRBJ2-7	-	CSARLTSSYEQYF	TGCAGTGCTAGACTTACTTCTTCCTACGAGCAGTACTTC
few	TRBV12-3/TRBV12-4	12	TRBJ2-1	-	CASSRVHLEQFF	TGTGCCAGCAGCCGGGTCCATTTGGAGCAGTTCTTC
-	TRBV4-1	20	TRBJ2-1	TRBD2	CASSQVWERETPSSYNEQFF	TGCGCCAGCAGCCAAGTATGGGAGCGGGAGACCCCGAGCTCCTACAATGAGCAGTTCTTC
-	TRBV19	19	TRBJ2-1	TRBD1	CASSMGDRIWGDLDNEQFF	TGTGCCAGTAGTATGGGGGACAGGATTTGGGGTGACCTAGACAATGAGCAGTTCTTC
few	TRBV11-2	14	TRBJ2-1	TRBD2	CASSPPGLAAEQFF	TGTGCCAGCAGCCCCCCCGGACTAGCTGCCGAGCAGTTCTTC
once	TRBV5-1	17	TRBJ2-2	TRBD2	CASSLLAGGSSTGELFF	TGCGCCAGCAGCTTATTAGCGGGAGGGTCGAGCACCGGGGAGCTGTTTTTT
-	TRBV12-3/TRBV12-4	16	TRBJ2-3	-	CASTLEGGGGTDTQYF	TGTGCCAGCACCCTAGAAGGGGGCGGGGGCACAGATACGCAGTATTTT
-	TRBV20-1	11	TRBJ2-2	-	CSALRTGELFF	TGCAGTGCACTACGCACCGGGGAGCTGTTTTTT
-	TRBV29-1	13	TRBJ1-2	TRBD1	CSVDWTGYYGYTF	TGCAGCGTTGACTGGACAGGGTATTATGGCTACACCTTC
many	TRBV28	16	TRBJ2-1	TRBD2	CASSPVGLGSYNEQFF	TGTGCCAGCAGTCCAGTGGGACTAGGCTCCTACAATGAGCAGTTCTTC
-	TRBV20-1	14	TRBJ2-7	TRBD2	CSASSGTSGTEQYF	TGCAGTGCTAGTTCCGGGACTAGCGGGACCGAGCAGTACTTC
-	TRBV10-3	13	TRBJ1-6	-	CAISGTGASPLHF	TGTGCCATCAGCGGAACGGGGGCTTCACCCCTCCACTTT
-	TRBV12-3/TRBV12-4	16	TRBJ1-1	TRBD1	CASSFGDRVLKTEAFF	TGTGCCAGCAGTTTTGGGGACAGAGTTTTAAAAACTGAAGCTTTCTTT
-	TRBV5-6	14	TRBJ1-2	-	CASSRTGPKYGYTF	TGTGCCAGCAGTCGCACCGGGCCTAAATATGGCTACACCTTC
few	TRBV5-4	14	TRBJ1-2	-	CASSFFSAGYGYTF	TGTGCCAGCAGCTTTTTCAGCGCAGGGTATGGCTACACCTTC
many	TRBV10-3	16	TRBJ2-7	TRBD2	CAISESLTSGDYEQYF	TGTGCCATCAGTGAGTCGTTGACTAGCGGGGACTACGAGCAGTACTTC
-	TRBV29-1	14	TRBJ1-2	-	CSSNRNTGAGGYTF	TGCAGCTCAAATAGGAATACAGGTGCGGGTGGCTACACCTTC
-	TRBV4-2	18	TRBJ1-5	-	CASSQDSTGTGGNRPQHF	TGTGCCAGCAGCCAAGATTCGACGGGGACTGGGGGCAATCGGCCCCAGCATTTT
-	TRBV24-1	12	TRBJ2-1	TRBD1	CATGGSYNEQSF	TGTGCCACAGGGGGCTCCTACAATGAGCAGTCCTTC
-	TRBV24-1	13	TRBJ2-1	-	CATSDSAGNGQFF	TGTGCCACCAGTGATTCGGCGGGCAATGGGCAGTTCTTC
-	TRBV21-1	14	TRBJ2-5	-	CASSSKQAVETQYF	TGTGCCAGCAGCTCGAAACAGGCTGTAGAGACCCAGTACTTC
-	TRBV21-1	13	TRBJ2-7	-	CASSKKGANEQYF	TGTGCCAGCAGCAAGAAGGGAGCGAACGAGCAGTACTTC
-	TRBV12-3/TRBV12-4	15	TRBJ2-7	-	CASSSTAGMVETRYF	TGTGCCAGCAGTTCCACAGCAGGGATGGTGGAGACCCGGTACTTC
-	TRBV2	15	TRBJ2-3	-	CASSPRLVILDTQYF	TGTGCCAGCAGTCCACGACTAGTGATTTTAGATACGCAGTATTTT
few	TRBV6-5	14	TRBJ1-2	TRBD1	CASSYAPGGNGYTF	TGTGCCAGCAGTTACGCCCCAGGGGGCAATGGCTACACCTTC
few	TRBV7-2	17	TRBJ1-4	-	CASREPRTGLLNEKLFF	TGTGCCAGCAGGGAACCAAGAACGGGACTTCTTAATGAAAAACTGTTTTTT
few	TRBV12-3/TRBV12-4	13	TRBJ2-7	-	CASSLAQYNEQYF	TGTGCCAGCAGTTTAGCGCAATACAATGAGCAGTACTTC
few	TRBV5-6	15	TRBJ2-4	-	CASSFTNYRGNIQYF	TGTGCCAGCAGCTTCACGAATTATCGGGGAAACATTCAGTACTTC
few	TRBV3-1	13	TRBJ2-4	TRBD2	CASSSTRGNIQYF	TGTGCCAGCAGCTCTACGCGGGGGAACATTCAGTACTTC
many	TRBV29-1	14	TRBJ2-1	-	CSVELGGGYNEQFF	TGCAGCGTTGAATTAGGGGGGGGATACAATGAGCAGTTCTTC
-	TRBV20-1	15	TRBJ1-1	TRBD1	CSAREAGTGGTEAFF	TGCAGTGCTAGAGAGGCCGGGACAGGGGGCACTGAAGCTTTCTTT
-	TRBV21-1	13	TRBJ1-2	-	CAIPAGTDYGYTF	TGTGCCATCCCAGCAGGGACGGACTATGGCTACACCTTC
few	TRBV20-1	12	TRBJ2-1	-	CSARVGVNEQFF	TGCAGTGCTAGAGTGGGTGTCAATGAGCAGTTCTTC
-	TRBV11-2	16	TRBJ2-1	TRBD2	CASSFGLASKYNEQFF	TGTGCCAGCAGCTTCGGACTAGCGAGTAAATACAATGAGCAGTTCTTC
-	TRBV28	15	TRBJ2-1	TRBD2	CANSLRGATYNEQFF	TGTGCCAACAGTTTGCGGGGGGCTACCTACAATGAGCAGTTCTTC
-	TRBV19	13	TRBJ2-3	-	CASRGQFTDTQYF	TGTGCCAGTAGGGGCCAGTTCACAGATACGCAGTATTTT
many	TRBV7-2	13	TRBJ2-3	-	CASSSYRTDTQYF	TGTGCCAGCAGCTCCTACCGCACAGATACGCAGTATTTT
-	TRBV28	16	TRBJ2-3	TRBD2	CASSSSTSGRTDTQYF	TGTGCCAGCAGTTCCTCGACTAGCGGGAGAACAGATACGCAGTATTTT
-	TRBV5-1	14	TRBJ2-1	TRBD2	CASSSQTSGNEQFF	TGCGCCAGCAGCTCCCAGACTAGCGGCAATGAGCAGTTCTTC
-	TRBV10-3	15	TRBJ1-1	TRBD1	CAISGAGGGITEAFF	TGTGCCATCAGTGGGGCAGGGGGAGGGATCACTGAAGCTTTCTTT
few	TRBV10-2	19	TRBJ2-3	TRBD2	CASTRTSGGRFIGTDTQYF	TGCGCCAGCACCCGGACTAGCGGGGGGCGATTCATTGGCACAGATACGCAGTATTTT
-	TRBV20-1	17	TRBJ1-5	TRBD1	CSARPRLRQGLNQPQHF	TGCAGTGCTAGACCCCGGTTAAGACAGGGCCTCAATCAGCCCCAGCATTTT
many	TRBV20-1	13	TRBJ2-3	-	CSARPPSTDTQYF	TGCAGTGCTAGACCACCTAGCACAGATACGCAGTATTTT
-	TRBV5-1	11	TRBJ1-1	-	CASREYTEAFF	TGCGCCAGCAGGGAGTACACTGAAGCTTTCTTT
-	TRBV4-2	19	TRBJ1-6	TRBD1	CASSQLNPFTGTGLSTLHF	TGTGCCAGCAGCCAACTTAACCCCTTTACCGGGACAGGGTTATCAACCCTCCACTTT
-	TRBV5-1	13	TRBJ1-6	TRBD1	CASAETGDSPLHF	TGCGCCAGCGCTGAAACAGGGGATTCACCCCTCCACTTT
few	TRBV13	19	TRBJ2-2	-	CASSPTPGLQLPNTGELFF	TGTGCCAGCAGCCCTACCCCGGGACTCCAACTACCAAACACCGGGGAGCTGTTTTTT
-	TRBV20-1	16	TRBJ2-2	TRBD2	CSARGLREGGNGELFF	TGCAGTGCTAGAGGTCTACGGGAGGGAGGGAACGGGGAGCTGTTTTTT
-	TRBV27	15	TRBJ2-7	-	CASSSVKGSSYEQYF	TGTGCCAGCAGTTCCGTTAAAGGGTCCTCCTACGAGCAGTACTTC
-	TRBV20-1	13	TRBJ1-1	-	CSASRGRANEAFF	TGCAGTGCTAGTAGGGGCAGGGCCAATGAAGCTTTCTTT
few	TRBV12-3/TRBV12-4	13	TRBJ1-2	TRBD1	CASSYRQGAGYTF	TGTGCCAGCAGCTATCGACAGGGGGCCGGCTACACCTTC
-	TRBV27	14	TRBJ2-1	-	CASFPGDTYNEQFF	TGTGCCAGCTTTCCGGGGGATACCTACAATGAGCAGTTCTTC